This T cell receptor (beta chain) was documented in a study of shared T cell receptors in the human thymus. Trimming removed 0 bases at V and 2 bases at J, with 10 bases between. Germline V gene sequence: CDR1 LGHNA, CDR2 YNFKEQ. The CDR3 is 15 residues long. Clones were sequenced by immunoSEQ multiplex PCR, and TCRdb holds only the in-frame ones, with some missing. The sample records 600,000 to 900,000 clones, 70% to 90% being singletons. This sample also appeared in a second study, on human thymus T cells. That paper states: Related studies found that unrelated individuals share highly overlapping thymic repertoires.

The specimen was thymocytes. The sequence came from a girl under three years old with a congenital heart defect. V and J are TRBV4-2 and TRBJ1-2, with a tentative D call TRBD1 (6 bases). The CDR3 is CASSQDRGSNYGYTF. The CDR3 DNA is TGTGCCAGCAGCCAAGACAGGGGATCGAACTATGGCTACACCTTC.